What follows are 7 T cell receptor beta chains derived from one specimen sequenced in a study of blood T cell repertoires in COVID-19. Assay: immunoSEQ multiplex PCR; the TCRdb copy retains only in-frame clones and omits some. This repertoire shows 130,000 or so clones, roughly 90% found once; its top ten account for less than 2.5%. Sequenced input: peripheral blood. All receptors come from an older man with active COVID-19.

The chain uses TRBV3-1 (or the pseudogene TRBV3-2) and TRBJ1-5; D not resolved. CDR3 length equals 14 residues. The germline V gene encodes CDR1 LGHDT and CDR2 YNNKEL (reference sequence). V lost 3 bases, J lost 4 bases, and 10 bases lay in between. The CDR3 loop is CASSQTAGNQPQHF. The CDR3 DNA follows: TGTGCCAGCAGCCAGACGGCAGGAAATCAGCCCCAGCATTTT.

The chain carries TRBV19 and TRBJ2-4; 10 nucleotides match TRBD2. There are 18 residues in the CDR3. The V gene's germline CDR1 is LNHDA and CDR2 SQIVND (reference sequence). The V and J ends lost 5 bases and 3 bases, in that order; junction bases with no gene match: 13. The chain's CDR3 is CASSFSLRSSGGKNIQYF. CDR3 sequence (DNA): TGTGCCAGTAGTTTTTCCCTCAGATCTAGCGGGGGCAAAAACATTCAGTACTTC.

This CDR3 reads CASSLAVAGPPEQYF. The CDR3 DNA is TGCGCCAGCAGCTTGGCGGTAGCGGGGCCCCCCGAGCAGTACTTC. The chain recombines TRBV5-1 with TRBJ2-7, with 8 nucleotides matching TRBD2. Germline loops: CDR1 SGHRS, CDR2 YFSETQ. The CDR3 loop spans 15 amino acids. The ends lost 0 bases at V and 6 bases at J; junction bases unmatched: 8.

The rearrangement uses TRBV6-5 and TRBJ2-7; 9 bases align to TRBD1. The CDR3 runs to 14 residues. Germline V gives CDR1 MNHEY, CDR2 SVGAGI. V shed 8 bases and J 2 bases; nucleotides not matched to a gene: 7. The CDR3 nucleotides are TGTGCCAGCTCTGACAGGGGGACACCCTACGAGCAGTACTTC. Amino acids: CASSDRGTPYEQYF.

The rearrangement uses TRBV27 and TRBJ2-7; 9 positions agree with TRBD1. The CDR3 totals 13 residues. V lost 10 bases and J lost 6; bases outside the gene matches: 10. From germline, CDR1 is MNHEY and CDR2 SMNVEV (reference sequence). The CDR3 DNA follows: TGTGCCACTGGGGACAGGGAGTTGGGCGAGCAGTACTTC. Residues: CATGDRELGEQYF.

The V gene is TRBV5-1, the J gene TRBJ2-2; 10 nucleotides agree with TRBD1. Germline V CDR1 and CDR2: SGHRS, YFSETQ. J was trimmed by 7 bases and V by 4 bases; bases with no gene match: 7. This CDR3 region has 15 residues. CDR3 protein: CASSLSTGGIGELFF. The DNA for the CDR3 is TGCGCCAGCAGCCTCTCGACAGGGGGCATCGGGGAGCTGTTTTTT.

The V call is TRBV29-1, the J call TRBJ2-2; D is unclear. Germline-derived CDR1 and CDR2 are SQVTM and ANQGSEA. The V and J ends lost 3 bases and 3 bases respectively, with 8 bases between them. This CDR3 spans 13 amino acids. The CDR3: CSVDVRDTGELFF. CDR3 nucleotides: TGCAGCGTTGACGTACGGGACACCGGGGAGCTGTTTTTT.